This T cell receptor (beta chain) was retrieved from a study of Ad26.COV2.S vaccination and SARS-CoV-2 variants. V was clipped by 6 bases and J by 1 base, with 20 bases between them. The CDR3 length is 17 residues. CDR1 and CDR2 from the germline V gene are SNHLY and FYNNEI. Assay: immunoSEQ multiplex PCR; the TCRdb copy retains only in-frame clones and omits some. This table has around 400,000 clones, approximately 83% appearing once. Treatment specified: 15 to 20 received Ad26.COV2.S at low or high dose, single or two shots; about 5 received placebo; per-sample allocation not given. Specimens were obtained on day 63 following the first vaccine or placebo injection.

V gene TRBV2 combines with J gene TRBJ2-3; no definite D call. The sample consisted of peripheral blood, taken in a trial of Ad26.COV2.S vaccine versus placebo. The sequence was obtained from a person aged 18-65 years who received the Ad26.COV2.S COVID-19 vaccine or a placebo. The CDR3 is CASSAFTPAQGTDTQYF. CDR3 sequence (DNA): TGTGCCAGCAGCGCCTTCACTCCCGCGCAGGGCACAGATACGCAGTATTTT.